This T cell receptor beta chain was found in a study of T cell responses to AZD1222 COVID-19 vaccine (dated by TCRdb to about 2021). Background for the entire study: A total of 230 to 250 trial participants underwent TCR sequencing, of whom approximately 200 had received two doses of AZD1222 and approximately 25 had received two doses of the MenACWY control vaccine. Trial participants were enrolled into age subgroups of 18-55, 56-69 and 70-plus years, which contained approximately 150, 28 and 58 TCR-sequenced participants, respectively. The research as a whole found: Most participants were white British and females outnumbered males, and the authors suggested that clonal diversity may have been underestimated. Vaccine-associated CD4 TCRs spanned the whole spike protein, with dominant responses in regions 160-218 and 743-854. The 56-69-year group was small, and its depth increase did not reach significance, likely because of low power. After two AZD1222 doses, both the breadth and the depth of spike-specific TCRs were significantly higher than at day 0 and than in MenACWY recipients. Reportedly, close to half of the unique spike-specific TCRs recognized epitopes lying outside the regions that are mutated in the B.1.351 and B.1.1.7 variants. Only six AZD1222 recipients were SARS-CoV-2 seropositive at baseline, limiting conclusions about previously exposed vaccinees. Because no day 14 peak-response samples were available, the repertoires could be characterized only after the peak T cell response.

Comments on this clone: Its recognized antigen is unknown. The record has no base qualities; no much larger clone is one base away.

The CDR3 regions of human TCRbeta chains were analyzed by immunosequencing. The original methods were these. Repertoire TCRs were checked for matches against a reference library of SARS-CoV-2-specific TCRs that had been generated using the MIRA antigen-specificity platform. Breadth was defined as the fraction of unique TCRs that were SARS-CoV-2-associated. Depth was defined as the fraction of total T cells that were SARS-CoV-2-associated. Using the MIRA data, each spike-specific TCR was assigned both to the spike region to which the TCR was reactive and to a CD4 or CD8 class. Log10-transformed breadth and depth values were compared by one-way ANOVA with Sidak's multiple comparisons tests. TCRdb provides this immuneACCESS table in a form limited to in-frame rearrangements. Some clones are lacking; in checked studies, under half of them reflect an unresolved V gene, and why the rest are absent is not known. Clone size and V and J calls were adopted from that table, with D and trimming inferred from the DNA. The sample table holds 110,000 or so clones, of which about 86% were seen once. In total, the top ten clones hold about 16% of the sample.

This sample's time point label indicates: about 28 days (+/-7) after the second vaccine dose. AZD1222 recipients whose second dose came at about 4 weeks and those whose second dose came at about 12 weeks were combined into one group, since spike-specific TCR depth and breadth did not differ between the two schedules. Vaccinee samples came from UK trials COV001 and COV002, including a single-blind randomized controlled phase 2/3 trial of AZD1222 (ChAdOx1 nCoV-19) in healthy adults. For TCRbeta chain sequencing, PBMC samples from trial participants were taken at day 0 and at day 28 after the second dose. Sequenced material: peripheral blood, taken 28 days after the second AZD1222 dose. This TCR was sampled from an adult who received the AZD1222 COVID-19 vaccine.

The CDR3 region has the sequence CASKQGIATNEKLFF. The DNA sequence follows: TGCGCCAGCAAACAGGGGATTGCAACTAATGAAAAACTGTTTTTT. The rearranged segments are TRBV5-1 and TRBJ1-4; TRBD1 matches 7 bases in the middle. The CDR3 spans 15 residues, from the cysteine through the phenylalanine. Just CDR3 DNA is preserved here, 45 bases in frame from base 1. Trimming accounts for 6 bases at V and 0 bases at J, while the number of junction bases matched to no gene is 5. CDR1 and CDR2, per the germline V gene, are SGHRS and YFSETQ.